This T cell receptor beta chain was profiled in a study of T cell changes during pregnancy in multiple sclerosis. The data were produced by immunoSEQ multiplex PCR, yet TCRdb's version contains in-frame clones alone and is incomplete. Seen here are tens of thousands of clones, about nine tenths observed once, and the top ten hold approximately 5.1%. The CDR3 is made up of 14 amino acids. This clone was recorded a few times. The chain combines TRBV21-1 with TRBJ1-2; the DNA was not compared with TRBD1, the D call given in the table. TRBV21-1 is a listed pseudogene. This specimen was peripheral blood, taken in the third trimester of pregnancy. The clonotype was recovered from a female donor in good health, enrolled as a control in a pregnancy study. CDR3 sequence reads: CASMIEGQENGYTF. The CDR3 region has the DNA TGTGCCAGCATGATAGAGGGACAAGAGAATGGCTACACCTTC.